A single sample is the source of the 15 T cell receptor beta chains below, sequenced in a study of blood T cell repertoires in COVID-19. Profiling relied on immunoSEQ multiplex PCR, and the TCRdb table lists in-frame clones only, not all of them. The data show some 340,000 clones, 90% to 95% seen once. The sample taken for sequencing was PBMCs or T cells enriched from blood (not recorded which). These receptor sequences come from a woman aged 25 to 39 who had been exposed to COVID-19.

This clone occurred once. The chain combines TRBV15 with TRBJ2-3, with D perhaps TRBD1 (6 bases). The V gene's germline CDR1 is LNHNV and CDR2 YYDKDF (reference sequence). The CDR3 has 16 amino acids. V was shortened by 3 bases and J by 2 bases, with 15 bases between the two germline ends. The CDR3 region has the DNA TGTGCCACCAGCAGCGAGATGGGACACTTCACAGATACGCAGTATTTT. Residues: CATSSEMGHFTDTQYF. Using reference TRBV15 and TRBJ2-3 for the parts outside the CDR3, the full variable domain is DAMVIQNPRYQVTQFGKPVTLSCSQTLNHNVMYWYQQKSSQAPKLLFHYYDKDFNNEADTPDNFQSRRPNTSFCFLDIRSPGLGDTAMYLCATSSEMGHFTDTQYFGPGTRLTVL.

This rearrangement joins TRBV15 to TRBJ1-5, with 7 bases identical to TRBD1. The CDR3 contains 15 residues. Germline V gene sequence: CDR1 LNHNV, CDR2 YYDKDF (reference sequence). V shed 3 bases and J 4 bases; nucleotides not matched to a gene: 6. The CDR3 DNA reads as TGTGCCACCAGCAGGTTGGGACAGAAAAATCAGCCCCAGCATTTT. Its protein is CATSRLGQKNQPQHF.

On this clone: The sample carries other DNA sequences with the same CDR3. The gene calls are TRBV5-1 and TRBJ1-1, with a possible D match to TRBD1 (5 bases). The CDR3 consists of 14 residues. Germline values: CDR1 SGHRS, CDR2 YFSETQ. Trimming pared 0 bases from V and 0 bases from J, leaving 6 bases between. CDR3 bases: TGCGCCAGCAGCTTGGCAGGGATGAACACTGAAGCTTTCTTT. It encodes CASSLAGMNTEAFF.

The rearrangement links TRBV21-1 to TRBJ1-6; the DNA was not compared with TRBD1, the D call given in the table. TRBV21-1 is reported as a pseudogene. The CDR3 length is 14 residues. The CDR3 DNA reads as TGTGCCAGCAGCAACGACAGACCCTATTCACCCCTCCACTTT. Residues: CASSNDRPYSPLHF.

This clone has a single count. The chain recombines TRBV7-6 with TRBJ1-4; 9 bases are shared with TRBD1. The CDR3 consists of 16 residues. Germline V gene lookup returns CDR1 SGHVS and CDR2 FNYEAQ. The J segment lost 4 bases and the V segment lost 5 bases, leaving 8 bases of the junction unmatched. CDR3 in amino acids: CASSQGGQGFNEKLFF. The CDR3 DNA reads TGTGCCAGCAGCCAGGGGGGACAGGGCTTTAATGAAAAACTGTTTTTT.

This clone appeared a few times. V usage is TRBV4-2 and J usage is TRBJ1-1; tentative D call: TRBD1 (5 bases). The CDR3 runs 15 residues. From germline, CDR1 is LGHNA and CDR2 YNFKEQ. V lost 1 base to trimming and J lost 4 bases, with 13 bases between them. CDR3 coding DNA: TGTGCCAGCAGCCAAGTCACTTCCGGGGGCACTGAAGCTTTCTTT. Amino acids: CASSQVTSGGTEAFF.

V and J are TRBV19 and TRBJ1-6; the D gene is possibly TRBD1 (5 bases). Trimming took 10 bases from V and 10 from J, leaving 20 bases between them. Germline V gene sequence: CDR1 LNHDA, CDR2 SQIVND (reference sequence). The CDR3 has 14 amino acids. CDR3 coding DNA: TGTGCCATCTCGGTCGGGGGTTTGGGGTCACCCCTCCACTTT. Translation gives CAISVGGLGSPLHF.

The V and J genes are TRBV7-9 and TRBJ1-2; perhaps TRBD1 as D (5 bases). The V gene lost 6 bases and the J gene lost 3 bases, with 8 bases spanning the gap. Germline-derived CDR1 and CDR2 are SEHNR and FQNEAQ (reference sequence). The CDR3 is 12 residues long. CDR3 in amino acids: CASSLQDYGYTF. The CDR3 nucleotides are TGTGCCAGCAGTCTACAGGACTATGGCTACACCTTC.

J is TRBJ2-7 and V is TRBV6-5; 8 positions agree with TRBD1. This CDR3 has 13 amino acids. Germline CDR1 reads MNHEY; CDR2 reads SVGAGI. V shed 8 bases and J 3 bases; nucleotides not matched to a gene: 6. The CDR3 loop is CASRTGLIYEQYF. The DNA of the CDR3 is TGTGCCAGCCGGACAGGGTTGATCTACGAGCAGTACTTC.

The chain employs TRBV5-1 and TRBJ2-7; D is undetermined. Germline V lookup: CDR1 SGHRS, CDR2 YFSETQ. The CDR3 has 13 residues. The ends were cut back, 4 bases at V and 6 bases at J, with 14 bases in the middle. This CDR3 reads CASSRVLKSEQYF. Here the CDR3 DNA reads TGCGCCAGCAGCAGAGTACTGAAATCCGAGCAGTACTTC.

This sequence joins TRBV6-5 and TRBJ1-2; 8 bases agree with TRBD1. The CDR3 spans 14 residues. V dropped 6 bases and J dropped 2; count of bases not matched to a gene: 5. Germline CDR1 MNHEY, CDR2 SVGAGI. The CDR3 is CASRETGANYGYTF. The CDR3 coding sequence is TGTGCCAGCAGGGAGACAGGGGCGAACTATGGCTACACCTTC.

The chain combines TRBV7-7 with TRBJ2-5, with D hard to call. The germline V and J ends were trimmed by 1 base and 7 bases, with 7 bases remaining between them. The CDR3 is 12 amino acids. Germline V CDR1 and CDR2: SSHAT, FNYEAQ (reference sequence). CDR3 residues: CASSLDSGTQYF. CDR3 bases: TGTGCCAGCAGCTTAGACTCAGGGACCCAGTACTTC.

J is TRBJ2-1 and V is TRBV14; 10 bases are shared with TRBD1. CDR1 SGHDN and CDR2 FVKESK come from the germline V gene. J gave up 2 bases and V 4 bases, and 5 bases lay outside the gene matches. The CDR3 totals 16 residues. The CDR3 is CASSRGQGGTYNEQFF. The CDR3 coding sequence is TGTGCCAGCAGCCGAGGACAGGGGGGCACCTACAATGAGCAGTTCTTC.

The chain recombines TRBV7-9 with TRBJ2-5; 8 bases match TRBD2. The CDR3 sequence is 12 residues long. Germline V gives CDR1 SEHNR, CDR2 FQNEAQ (reference sequence). With 5 bases clipped from V and 10 bases from J, the junction kept 6 bases outside the gene matches. CDR3 sequence reads: CASSLSGGNQYF. CDR3 DNA: TGTGCCAGCAGCCTCTCGGGAGGGAACCAGTACTTC.

This clone was counted a few times. The genes are TRBV5-1 and TRBJ1-2; perhaps TRBD1 as D (6 bases). Trimming cost V 0 bases and J 6 bases, with 9 bases left between them. Germline CDR1 is SGHRS and CDR2 is YFSETQ. The CDR3 is 13 amino acids. The CDR3 nucleotides read TGCGCCAGCAGCTTGGCAGGGGCGAATGGCTACACCTTC. Its translation: CASSLAGANGYTF.